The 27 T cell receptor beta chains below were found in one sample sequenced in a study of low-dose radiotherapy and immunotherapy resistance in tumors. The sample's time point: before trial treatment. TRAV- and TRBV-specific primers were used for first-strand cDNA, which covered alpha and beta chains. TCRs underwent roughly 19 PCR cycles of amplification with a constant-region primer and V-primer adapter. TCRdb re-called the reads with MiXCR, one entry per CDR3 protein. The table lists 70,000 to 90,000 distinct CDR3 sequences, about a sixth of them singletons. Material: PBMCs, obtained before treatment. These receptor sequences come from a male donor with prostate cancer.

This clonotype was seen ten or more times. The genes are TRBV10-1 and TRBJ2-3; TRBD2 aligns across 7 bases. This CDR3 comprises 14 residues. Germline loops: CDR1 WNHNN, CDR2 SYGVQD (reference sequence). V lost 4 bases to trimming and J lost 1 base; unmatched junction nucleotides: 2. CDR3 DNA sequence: TGCGCCAGCAGTGTGGCGGGGGGCACAGATACGCAGTATTTT. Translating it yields CASSVAGGTDTQYF.

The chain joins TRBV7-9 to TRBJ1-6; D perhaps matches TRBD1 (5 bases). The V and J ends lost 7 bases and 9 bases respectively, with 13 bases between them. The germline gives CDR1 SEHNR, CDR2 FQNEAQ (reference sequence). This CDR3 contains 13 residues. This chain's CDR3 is CASTPPGGSPLHF. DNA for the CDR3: TGTGCCAGCACCCCTCCTGGGGGTTCACCCCTCCACTTT.

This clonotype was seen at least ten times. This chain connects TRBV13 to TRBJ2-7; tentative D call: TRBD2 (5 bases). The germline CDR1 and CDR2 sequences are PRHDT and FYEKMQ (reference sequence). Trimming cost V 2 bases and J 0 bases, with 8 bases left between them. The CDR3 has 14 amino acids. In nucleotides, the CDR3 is TGTGCCAGCAGCTTAACGGGGAACTCCTACGAGCAGTACTTC. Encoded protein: CASSLTGNSYEQYF. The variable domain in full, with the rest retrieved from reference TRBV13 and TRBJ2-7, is AAGVIQSPRHLIKEKRETATLKCYPIPRHDTVYWYQQGPGQDPQFLISFYEKMQSDKGSIPDRFSAQQFSDYHSELNMSSLELGDSALYFCASSLTGNSYEQYFGPGTRLTVT.

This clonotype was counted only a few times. The CDR3 reads CASSYRGALVGYTF. The CDR3 DNA reads TGTGCCAGCAGTTACCGGGGGGCGCTAGTTGGCTACACCTTC. The rearrangement joins TRBV6-8 to TRBJ1-2; D is possibly TRBD1 (6 bases). With 2 bases removed from V and 7 bases from J, the gap between germline ends came to 14 bases. The CDR3 runs to 14 residues. The V gene's germline CDR1 is MNHGY and CDR2 SAAAGT.

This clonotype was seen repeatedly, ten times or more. The CDR3 spells CASSQPLNEQFF. The CDR3 DNA sequence: TGTGCCAGCAGCCAACCTCTCAATGAGCAGTTCTTC. The rearrangement uses TRBV14 and TRBJ2-1; D not resolved. The CDR3 totals 12 residues. Germline V gene sequence: CDR1 SGHDN, CDR2 FVKESK. V gave up 2 bases and J gave up 6 bases, with 5 bases separating them. Drawing the rest from reference TRBV14 and TRBJ2-1, the complete variable domain is EAGVTQFPSHSVIEKGQTVTLRCDPISGHDNLYWYRRVMGKEIKFLLHFVKESKQDESGMPNNRFLAERTGGTYSTLKVQPAELEDSGVYFCASSQPLNEQFFGPGTRLTVL.

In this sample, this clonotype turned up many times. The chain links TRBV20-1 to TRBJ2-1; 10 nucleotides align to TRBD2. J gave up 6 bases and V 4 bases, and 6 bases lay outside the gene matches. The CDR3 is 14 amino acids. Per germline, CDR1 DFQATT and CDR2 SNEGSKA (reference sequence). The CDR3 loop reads CSATPSGGLNEQFF. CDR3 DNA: TGCAGTGCTACTCCTAGCGGGGGCCTCAATGAGCAGTTCTTC.

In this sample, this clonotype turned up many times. The CDR3, as DNA: TGCAGCGTCGAGGGGGCCACAGATACGCAGTATTTT. Protein product: CSVEGATDTQYF. The rearrangement uses TRBV29-1 and TRBJ2-3, with 7 positions matching TRBD1. J gave up 2 bases and V 6 bases, and 2 bases lay outside the gene matches. Germline V gives CDR1 SQVTM, CDR2 ANQGSEA. CDR3 length equals 12 residues.

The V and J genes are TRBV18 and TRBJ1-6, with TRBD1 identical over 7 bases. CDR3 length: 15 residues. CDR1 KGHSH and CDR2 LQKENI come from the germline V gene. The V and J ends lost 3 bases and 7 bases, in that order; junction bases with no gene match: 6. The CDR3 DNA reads TGTGCCAGCTCACCTCAGGGGGTAGAGAATTCACCCCTCCACTTT. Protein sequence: CASSPQGVENSPLHF.

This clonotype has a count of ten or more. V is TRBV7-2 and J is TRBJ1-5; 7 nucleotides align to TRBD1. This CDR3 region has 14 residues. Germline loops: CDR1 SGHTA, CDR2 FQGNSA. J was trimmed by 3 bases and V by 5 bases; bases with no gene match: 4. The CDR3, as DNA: TGTGCCAGCAGCCAAACAGGGGCCAATCAGCCCCAGCATTTT. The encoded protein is CASSQTGANQPQHF.

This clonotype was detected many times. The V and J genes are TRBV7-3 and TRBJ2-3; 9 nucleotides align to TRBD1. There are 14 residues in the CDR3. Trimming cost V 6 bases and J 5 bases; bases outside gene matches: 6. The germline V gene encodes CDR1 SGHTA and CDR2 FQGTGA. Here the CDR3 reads CASRGTGMGDTQYF. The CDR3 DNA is TGTGCCAGCAGAGGGACAGGGATGGGAGATACGCAGTATTTT. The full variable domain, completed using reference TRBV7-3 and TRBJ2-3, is GAGVSQTPSNKVTEKGKYVELRCDPISGHTALYWYRQSLGQGPEFLIYFQGTGAADDSGLPNDRFFAVRPEGSVSTLKIQRTERGDSAVYLCASRGTGMGDTQYFGPGTRLTVL.

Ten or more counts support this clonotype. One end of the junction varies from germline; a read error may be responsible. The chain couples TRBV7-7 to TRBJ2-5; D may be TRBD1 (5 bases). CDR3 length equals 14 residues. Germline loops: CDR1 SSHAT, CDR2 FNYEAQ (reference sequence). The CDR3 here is CASSPRPGQETQYF. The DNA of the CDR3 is TGTGCTAGCAGCCCGCGTCCAGGGCAAGAGACCCAGTACTTC.

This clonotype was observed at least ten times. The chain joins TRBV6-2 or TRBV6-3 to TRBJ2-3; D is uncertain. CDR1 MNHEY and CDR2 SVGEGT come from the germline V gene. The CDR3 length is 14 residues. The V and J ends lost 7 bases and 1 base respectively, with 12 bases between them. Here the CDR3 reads CASILASRTDTQYF. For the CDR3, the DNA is TGTGCCAGCATCTTGGCCAGCCGCACAGATACGCAGTATTTT.

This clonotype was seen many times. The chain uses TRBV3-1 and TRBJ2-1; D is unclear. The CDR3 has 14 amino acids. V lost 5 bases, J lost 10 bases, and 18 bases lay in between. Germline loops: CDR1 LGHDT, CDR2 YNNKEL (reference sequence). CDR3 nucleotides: TGTGCCAGCAGCGACCCCTCCTTACTTAGGGAGCAGTTCTTC. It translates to CASSDPSLLREQFF.

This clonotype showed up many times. The CDR3 DNA is TGCGCCAGCAGCGCCCCAGGGGGCGTGGGATCTAATGAAAAACTGTTTTTT. Translating gives CASSAPGGVGSNEKLFF. J is TRBJ1-4 and V is TRBV5-1, with 8 bases aligning to TRBD1. V gave up 4 bases and J gave up 3 bases; unmatched junction bases: 11. Germline CDR1 reads SGHRS; CDR2 reads YFSETQ. The CDR3 contains 17 residues.

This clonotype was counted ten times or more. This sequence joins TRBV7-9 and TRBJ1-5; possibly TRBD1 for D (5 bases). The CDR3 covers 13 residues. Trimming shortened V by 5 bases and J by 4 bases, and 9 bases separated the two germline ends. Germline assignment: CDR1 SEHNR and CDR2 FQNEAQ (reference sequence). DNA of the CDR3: TGTGCCAGCAGCGGGGAGGGGAATCAGCCCCAGCATTTT. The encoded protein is CASSGEGNQPQHF.

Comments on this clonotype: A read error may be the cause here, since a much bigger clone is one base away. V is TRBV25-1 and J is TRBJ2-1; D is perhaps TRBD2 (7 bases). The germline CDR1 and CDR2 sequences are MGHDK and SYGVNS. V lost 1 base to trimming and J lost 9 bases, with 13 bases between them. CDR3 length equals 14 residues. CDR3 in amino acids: CASSEWGGDIEQFF. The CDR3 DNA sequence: TGTGCCAGCAGTGAATGGGGGGGGGACATTGAGCAGTTCTTC.

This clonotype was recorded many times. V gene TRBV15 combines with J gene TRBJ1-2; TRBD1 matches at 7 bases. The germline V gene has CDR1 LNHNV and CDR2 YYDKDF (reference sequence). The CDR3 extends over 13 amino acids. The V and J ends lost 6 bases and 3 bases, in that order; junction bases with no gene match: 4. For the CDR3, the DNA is TGTGCCACCAGGGGGGACAGCGACTATGGCTACACCTTC. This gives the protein CATRGDSDYGYTF.

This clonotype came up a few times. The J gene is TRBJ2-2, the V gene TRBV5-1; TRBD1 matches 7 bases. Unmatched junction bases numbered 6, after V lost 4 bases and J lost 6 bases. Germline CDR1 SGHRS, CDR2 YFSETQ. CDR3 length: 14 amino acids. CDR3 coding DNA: TGCGCCAGCAGCGCCCGACAGGGACCCGGGGAGCTGTTTTTT. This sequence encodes CASSARQGPGELFF.

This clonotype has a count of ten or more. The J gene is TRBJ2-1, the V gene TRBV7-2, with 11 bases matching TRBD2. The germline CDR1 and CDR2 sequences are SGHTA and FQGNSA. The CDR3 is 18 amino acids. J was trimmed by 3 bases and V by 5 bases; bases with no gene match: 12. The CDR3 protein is CASSHPTRLAGNYNEQFF. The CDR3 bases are TGTGCCAGCAGCCACCCTACCCGACTAGCGGGGAACTACAATGAGCAGTTCTTC.

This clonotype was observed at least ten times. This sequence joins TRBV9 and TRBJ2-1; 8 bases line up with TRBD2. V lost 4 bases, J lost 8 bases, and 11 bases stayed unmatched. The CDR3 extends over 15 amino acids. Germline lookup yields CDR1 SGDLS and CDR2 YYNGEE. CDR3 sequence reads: CASSPSGGPQDEQFF. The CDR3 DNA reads TGTGCCAGCAGCCCCAGCGGGGGACCCCAGGATGAGCAGTTCTTC.

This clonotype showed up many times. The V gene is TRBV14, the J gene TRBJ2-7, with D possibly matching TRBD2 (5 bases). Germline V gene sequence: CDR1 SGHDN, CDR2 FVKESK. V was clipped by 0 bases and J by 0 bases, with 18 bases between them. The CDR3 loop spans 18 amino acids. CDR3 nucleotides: TGTGCCAGCAGCCAAGAGGGCCGGTTCGGGGATCCCTCCTACGAGCAGTACTTC. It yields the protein CASSQEGRFGDPSYEQYF.

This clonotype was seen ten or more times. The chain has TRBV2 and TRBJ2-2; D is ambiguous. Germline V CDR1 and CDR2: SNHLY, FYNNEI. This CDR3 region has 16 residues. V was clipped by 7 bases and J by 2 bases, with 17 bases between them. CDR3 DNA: TGTGCCAGCACTCCCTGGGTCGGAGAAAACACCGGGGAGCTGTTTTTT. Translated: CASTPWVGENTGELFF.

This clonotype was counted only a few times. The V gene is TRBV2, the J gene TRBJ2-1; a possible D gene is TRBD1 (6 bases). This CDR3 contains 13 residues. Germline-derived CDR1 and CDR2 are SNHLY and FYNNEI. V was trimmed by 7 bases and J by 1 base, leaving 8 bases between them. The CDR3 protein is CASNRVSYNEQFF. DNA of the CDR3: TGTGCCAGCAACAGGGTGTCCTACAATGAGCAGTTCTTC.

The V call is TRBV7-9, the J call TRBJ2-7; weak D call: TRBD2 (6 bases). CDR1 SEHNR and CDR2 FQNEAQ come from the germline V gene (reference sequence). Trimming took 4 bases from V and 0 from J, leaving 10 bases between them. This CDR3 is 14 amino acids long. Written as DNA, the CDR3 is TGTGCCAGCAGCTCCCGGGAGCACTCCTACGAGCAGTACTTC. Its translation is CASSSREHSYEQYF.

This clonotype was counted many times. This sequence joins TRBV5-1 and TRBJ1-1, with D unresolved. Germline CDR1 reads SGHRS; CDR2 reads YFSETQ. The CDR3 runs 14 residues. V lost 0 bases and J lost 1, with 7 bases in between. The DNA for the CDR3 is TGCGCCAGCAGCTTGGTTCCGGGGAACACTGAAGCTTTCTTT. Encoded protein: CASSLVPGNTEAFF.

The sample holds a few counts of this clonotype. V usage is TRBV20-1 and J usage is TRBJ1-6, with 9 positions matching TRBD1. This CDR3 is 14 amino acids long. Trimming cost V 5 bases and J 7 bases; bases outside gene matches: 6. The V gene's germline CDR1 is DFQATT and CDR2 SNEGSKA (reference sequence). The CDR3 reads CSAQTGTGNSPLHF. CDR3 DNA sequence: TGCAGTGCTCAGACCGGGACAGGGAATTCACCCCTCCACTTT.

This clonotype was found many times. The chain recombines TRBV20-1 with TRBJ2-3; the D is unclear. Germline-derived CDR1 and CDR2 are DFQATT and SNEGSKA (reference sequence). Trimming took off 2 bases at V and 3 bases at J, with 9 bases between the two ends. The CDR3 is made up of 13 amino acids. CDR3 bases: TGCAGTGCTAGAACCGAAGGGACAGATACGCAGTATTTT. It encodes CSARTEGTDTQYF.